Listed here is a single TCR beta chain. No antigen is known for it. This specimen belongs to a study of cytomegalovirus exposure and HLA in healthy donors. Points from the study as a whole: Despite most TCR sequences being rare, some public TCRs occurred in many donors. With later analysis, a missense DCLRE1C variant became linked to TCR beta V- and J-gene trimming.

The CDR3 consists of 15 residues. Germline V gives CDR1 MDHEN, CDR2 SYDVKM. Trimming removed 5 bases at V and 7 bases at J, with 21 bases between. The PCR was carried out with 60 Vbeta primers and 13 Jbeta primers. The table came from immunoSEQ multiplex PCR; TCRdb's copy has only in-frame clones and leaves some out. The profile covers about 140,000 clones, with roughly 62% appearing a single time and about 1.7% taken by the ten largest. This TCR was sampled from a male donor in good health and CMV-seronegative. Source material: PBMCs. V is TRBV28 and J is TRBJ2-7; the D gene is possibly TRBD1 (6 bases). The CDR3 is CASSPQGTRGYEQYF. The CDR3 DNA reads TGTGCCAGCAGTCCTCAAGGGACAAGGGGGTATGAGCAGTACTTC.